This T cell receptor (beta chain) was obtained from a study of T cell repertoires in cytomegalovirus infection. Germline V lookup: CDR1 ENHRY, CDR2 SYGVKD. With 10 bases removed from V and 5 bases from J, the gap between germline ends came to 12 bases. CDR3 size: 12 residues. TCRdb recomputed calls from the reads with MiXCR, one row per CDR3 protein. Found here are 350,000 to 550,000 distinct CDR3 sequences, roughly 30% of them singletons; the top ten hold roughly 13%. Material: PBMCs. The source of this sequence is a human donor in good health (CMV status not recorded). Some clones in this sample may be carry-over from other donors' samples. This chain connects TRBV10-3 to TRBJ1-5, with D maybe TRBD1 (5 bases). The CDR3 loop reads CATSGSDQPQHF. CDR3 bases: TGTGCCACCTCAGGGTCTGATCAGCCCCAGCATTTT.